This T cell receptor (beta chain) is from a study of CD8+ T cells in alopecia areata. This clone has more than one count but fewer than ten. Germline V gene lookup returns CDR1 SEHNR and CDR2 FQNEAQ (reference sequence). CDR3 size: 17 residues. Trimming removed 1 base from V and 2 bases from J, with 12 bases in between. Treatment reported: oral pan-JAK inhibitor, 5-10 mg twice daily. RNA was extracted and reverse transcribed into cDNA as the sequencing template. Some clones are missing from TCRdb's copy, which holds only in-frame ones; the method was immunoSEQ multiplex PCR. Among over 100,000 clones listed, 53% were seen once.

The sequencing used CD4+ T cells sorted from blood, collected at week 4, from a patient treated with tofacitinib. The V and J genes are TRBV7-9 and TRBJ1-6; tentative D call: TRBD1 (5 bases). The receptor comes from a human donor with alopecia areata. CDR3 in amino acids: CASSLDGTPAYNSPLHF. The CDR3 coding sequence is TGTGCCAGCAGCTTAGATGGGACTCCCGCCTATAATTCACCCCTCCACTTT.